These 7 T cell receptor beta chains were all obtained from the same sample, sequenced in a study of radiation and T cells in renal cell carcinoma. Documented time point: baseline pretreatment blood. As to treatment: 15 Gy SBRT to primary tumor, nephrectomy 4 weeks later. Only in-frame clones appear in the TCRdb table, and some are missing; sequencing was by immunoSEQ multiplex PCR. The table includes about 59,000 clones, over 70% detected once. The material was blood, obtained from a patient whose treatment included radiotherapy and nephrectomy. Every receptor here comes from a man in his sixties with renal cell carcinoma.

The chain carries TRBV7-2 and TRBJ2-5; a weak D match, TRBD2 (7 bases). CDR1 and CDR2 (germline): SGHTA, FQGNSA. The CDR3 sequence is 14 residues long. V lost 5 bases, J lost 5 bases, and 15 bases lay in between. The CDR3 loop is CASSPWGGGETQYF. Written as DNA, the CDR3 is TGTGCCAGCAGCCCCTGGGGGGGCGGGGAGACCCAGTACTTC.

The chain couples TRBV18 to TRBJ2-2; D uncertain. This CDR3 is 14 amino acids long. V lost 3 bases, J lost 3 bases, and 8 bases lay in between. Germline CDR1 KGHSH, CDR2 LQKENI. Written as DNA, the CDR3 is TGTGCCAGCTCACCGATGGAAGACACCGGGGAGCTGTTTTTT. It encodes CASSPMEDTGELFF. The full variable domain, its missing parts supplied by reference TRBV18 and TRBJ2-2, is NAGVMQNPRHLVRRRGQEARLRCSPMKGHSHVYWYRQLPEEGLKFMVYLQKENIIDESGMPKERFSAEFPKEGPSILRIQQVVRGDSAAYFCASSPMEDTGELFFGEGSRLTVL.

This rearrangement joins TRBV5-1 to TRBJ2-3; weak D call: TRBD2 (6 bases). With 4 bases removed from V and 5 bases from J, the gap between germline ends came to 20 bases. The CDR3 is 16 amino acids. Germline-derived CDR1 and CDR2 are SGHRS and YFSETQ. The CDR3 bases are TGCGCCAGCAGCCCCGGGGTAGCCGGAGGGGTAGATACGCAGTATTTT. Its protein is CASSPGVAGGVDTQYF.

This clone appeared once. The V gene is TRBV25-1, the J gene TRBJ1-6, with D perhaps matching TRBD1 (5 bases). The germline V and J ends were trimmed by 5 bases and 3 bases, with 14 bases remaining between them. The CDR3 runs to 16 residues. Germline assignment: CDR1 MGHDK and CDR2 SYGVNS. In DNA form, the CDR3 reads TGTGCCAGCAGTAAGACAGCCCTGCTCTATAATTCACCCCTCCACTTT. Translating gives CASSKTALLYNSPLHF.

This clone was detected a few times. The chain couples TRBV10-1 to TRBJ1-1, with D possibly matching TRBD1 (6 bases). The CDR3 covers 14 residues. Trimming removed 6 bases at V and 7 bases at J, with 18 bases between. Per the germline V gene, CDR1 is WNHNN and CDR2 is SYGVQD (reference sequence). CDR3 DNA sequence: TGCGCCAGCAGGACACAAACAGGGATCGGTGAAGCTTTCTTT. Its protein product is CASRTQTGIGEAFF.

V usage is TRBV27 and J usage is TRBJ1-5; TRBD1 aligns across 7 bases. From germline, CDR1 is MNHEY and CDR2 SMNVEV (reference sequence). CDR3 size: 17 residues. V was clipped by 5 bases and J by 4 bases; unmatched bases: 14. CDR3 amino acids: CASSPQHLTGLNQPQHF. In nucleotides, the CDR3 is TGTGCCAGCAGTCCCCAACACTTGACAGGGCTGAATCAGCCCCAGCATTTT.

This clone came up a few times. The chain uses TRBV25-1 and TRBJ1-6; D is unclear. The CDR3 has 15 residues. The germline V gene has CDR1 MGHDK and CDR2 SYGVNS. V lost 0 bases and J 8 bases, leaving 11 bases between the germline ends. In nucleotides, the CDR3 is TGTGCCAGCAGTGAATATCGGGCTGCGGATTCACCCCTCCACTTT. It encodes CASSEYRAADSPLHF.